This T cell receptor (beta chain) was sequenced for a study of T cell responses to AZD1222 COVID-19 vaccine. Regarding the study as a whole: Variant regions that are unmutated are reportedly the target of nearly half of spike-specific TCRs. Donors were mostly white British, more females; clonal diversity possibly underestimated.

Notes on this clone: Its specificity is unknown.

Unmatched junction bases numbered 4, after V lost 9 bases and J lost 0 bases. CDR1 is LNHDA, CDR2 SQIVND, per germline (reference sequence). The CDR3 totals 13 residues. Clones were sequenced by immunoSEQ multiplex PCR, and TCRdb holds only the in-frame ones, with some missing. There are 75,000 to 90,000 clones in the sample; 75% to 90% occur only once, and about 12% lies in the top ten. The receptor's source is an adult who received the AZD1222 COVID-19 vaccine. The sequences come from peripheral blood, collected 28 days after the second AZD1222 dose. The chain has TRBV19 and TRBJ1-2; 7 bases align to TRBD1. This CDR3 is CASQTGSNYGYTF. The CDR3 region has the DNA TGTGCCAGCCAGACAGGGTCTAACTATGGCTACACCTTC.